This TCR beta chain derives from a study of blood T cell repertoires in COVID-19 (dated by TCRdb to 2018 to 2021). For the wider study: Collaborator samples came from the United States, Italy and Spain and covered acute and convalescent phases of COVID-19. Deeply sampled blood TCRbeta repertoires from subjects exposed to, actively infected with, or recovered from COVID-19 were included in the dataset. Where HLA class I and class II types were available, the types were taken from metadata supplied by the sample provider, not from assay-based typing. The prospective study material was composed of cDNA or gDNA derived from T cells, B-cell-depleted T cells, or PBMCs. The repertoires were made available in a free public database intended to serve as a resource for research on the immune response to SARS-CoV-2. Samples came from the ongoing ImmuneRACE study (first 160 participants) plus 1,254 subjects from 6 global collaborators. The sample metadata nearly always contained a de-identified subject ID, COVID-19 status, age in years and sex.

The CDR3 sequence holds 16 residues, the cysteine and phenylalanine included. The sequence is cut down to CDR3 DNA, 48 bases in frame from base 1. CDR1 and CDR2, per the germline V gene, are SGHDT and YYEEEE. The germline V end is reduced by 2 bases and the J end by 0 bases; junction bases left unmatched: 3. The paper as a whole reports these results and caveats: The amount of clinical and demographic metadata varied by source and participant and was provided uncurated.

As to this clone: Its antigen target is currently unknown. Per-base qualities were not stored, and no clone one base away is much larger.

TCRbeta CDR3 regions were amplified from genomic DNA using the immunoSEQ Assay, a bias-controlled multiplex PCR. Regarding the original processing steps: The number of nucleated cells in each sample was estimated from the amplification of reference gene primers within the assay. To quantify the absolute abundance of each unique TCRbeta CDR3 rearrangement, sequence reads were collapsed and filtered. Productive Simpson clonality was computed per sample as the square root of Simpson's diversity index over productive rearrangements. This is the immuneACCESS table as TCRdb keeps it, with only in-frame sequences that have V and J called. A part of the clones is gone; compared with another copy, unresolved V genes explain less than half, and the rest is unexplained. V, J and clone size reflect that table, while D and trimming were determined from the DNA. For this sample the table gives about 180,000 clones, of which roughly 87% were detected only once. Of the sample, more than 7.5% is held by the ten largest clones.

Each collaborating institution followed its own protocols to collect whole blood in K2EDTA tubes. For TCRbeta analysis, collaborator samples were shipped as frozen whole blood, as isolated PBMCs, or as DNA extracted from either sample type. Here the chain combines TRBV5-6 and TRBJ2-7; TRBD2 fits 12 bases in the junction. Sequenced input: peripheral blood. This TCR derives from a woman aged 70-85 years with acute or convalescent COVID-19. The sequenced DNA is TGTGCCAGCAGCTTATTGACTAGCGGGAGCTCCTACGAGCAGTACTTC. Its translation reads: CASSLLTSGSSYEQYF. The reference TRBV5-6 and TRBJ2-7 proteins fill in what lies around the CDR3, so the full variable domain reads DAGVTQSPTHLIKTRGQQVTLRCSPKSGHDTVSWYQQALGQGPQFIFQYYEEEERQRGNFPDRFSGHQFPNYSSELNVNALLLGDSALYLCASSLLTSGSSYEQYFGPGTRLTVT.